The 22 T cell receptor beta chains below were found in one sample sequenced in a study of T-cell memory formation after mild COVID-19. TCRdb itself ran the 5' RACE reads through MiXCR, one entry per CDR3 protein. The sample consists of 550,000 to 600,000 distinct CDR3 sequences, approximately 21% of them appearing once. The sequenced sample consisted of PBMCs or a T cell subset sorted from them (not recorded which). Source of these receptors: an adult woman who had mild COVID-19 (a few samples of this study predate the infection). Cell type and time point are not known.

The rearrangement joins TRBV12-5 to TRBJ2-5, with D perhaps given as TRBD1 or TRBD2 (5 bases each). The germline V gene has CDR1 LGHNT and CDR2 FRNRAP. The CDR3 is 13 amino acids. Trimming stripped 6 bases from V and 7 bases from J, with 15 bases between. The CDR3 region is CASGLGPLGTQYF. CDR3 sequence (DNA): TGTGCTAGTGGCCTGGGACCGCTTGGGACCCAGTACTTC.

A note on this clonotype: This could be a read error, since a much larger clone is one nucleotide away. The V and J genes are TRBV27 and TRBJ2-6; D ambiguous. Germline V gene sequence: CDR1 MNHEY, CDR2 SMNVEV (reference sequence). The CDR3 runs 13 residues. The V and J ends lost 7 bases and 0 bases respectively, with 4 bases between them. Here the CDR3 DNA reads TGTGCCAGCACCTTCTCTGGGGCCAACGTCCTGACTTTC. It is translated as CASTFSGANVLTF.

This clonotype was picked up a small number of times. This chain connects TRBV12-3 or TRBV12-4 to TRBJ2-3, with TRBD2 as a possible D gene (6 bases). The CDR3 runs to 13 residues. Trimming pared 6 bases from V and 5 bases from J, leaving 12 bases between. The CDR3 DNA sequence: TGTGCCAGCAGCAAGGGAGGTATAGATACGCAGTATTTT. It translates to CASSKGGIDTQYF.

The CDR3 coding sequence is TGTGCCAGCAGCTTAGGCGGGGGAGAGAATGAGCAGTTCTTC. As protein: CASSLGGGENEQFF. The chain is built from TRBV7-6 and TRBJ2-1, with 7 nucleotides matching TRBD2. Germline assignment: CDR1 SGHVS and CDR2 FNYEAQ. The V gene end was trimmed by 1 base and the J gene end by 7 bases; junction bases not matched to a gene: 4. The CDR3 runs 14 residues.

The chain combines TRBV29-1 with TRBJ1-2; 11 bases align to TRBD1. The CDR3 is 15 residues long. CDR1 is SQVTM and CDR2 is ANQGSEA in the germline V gene. Trimming cost V 0 bases and J 6 bases; bases outside gene matches: 6. Here the CDR3 reads CSVEEGTGGWNGYTF. In DNA form, the CDR3 reads TGCAGCGTTGAAGAGGGGACAGGGGGATGGAATGGCTACACCTTC. The full variable domain, with the rest looked up from reference TRBV29-1 and TRBJ1-2, is SAVISQKPSRDICQRGTSLTIQCQVDSQVTMMFWYRQQPGQSLTLIATANQGSEATYESGFVIDKFPISRPNLTFSTLTVSNMSPEDSSIYLCSVEEGTGGWNGYTFGSGTRLTVV.

The genes are TRBV10-2 and TRBJ2-1; TRBD2 matches at 12 bases. This CDR3 region has 15 residues. The germline V gene encodes CDR1 WSHSY and CDR2 SAAADI. Losses at the gene ends were 5 bases for V and 6 bases for J; bases not matched to a gene: 5. CDR3 sequence: CASSPTSGSRNEQFF. DNA of the CDR3: TGCGCCAGCAGTCCGACTAGCGGGAGTCGCAATGAGCAGTTCTTC.

This clonotype has ten or more counts. The J gene is TRBJ2-7, the V gene TRBV19; TRBD1 matches at 8 bases. The length of the CDR3 is 15 residues. J lost 1 base, V lost 1 base, and 3 bases had no gene match. In germline, CDR1 is LNHDA, CDR2 SQIVND (reference sequence). The CDR3 region is CASSIGTGSSYEQYF. DNA of the CDR3: TGTGCCAGTAGTATAGGGACAGGGTCGTCCTACGAGCAGTACTTC.

This chain links TRBV12-3 or TRBV12-4 with TRBJ2-7; 9 nucleotides agree with TRBD2. The V gene end was trimmed by 6 bases and the J gene end by 6 bases; junction bases not matched to a gene: 15. The CDR3 is 16 residues long. Here the CDR3 reads CASSPPAGGGGGEQYF. The CDR3 DNA is TGTGCCAGCAGCCCTCCCGCTGGTGGCGGGGGGGGCGAGCAGTACTTC.

The chain employs TRBV4-3 and TRBJ2-7, with unresolved D. Germline loops: CDR1 LGHNA, CDR2 YSLEER. Trimming took off 1 base at V and 0 bases at J, with 10 bases between the two ends. CDR3 length: 15 residues. The CDR3 sequence is CASSQGFVHSYEQYF. Written as DNA, the CDR3 is TGCGCCAGCAGCCAAGGTTTTGTTCACTCCTACGAGCAGTACTTC.

The chain uses TRBV5-1 and TRBJ2-2; no clear D gene. The V end was cut by 0 bases, the J end by 5 bases, with 14 bases between. The germline gives CDR1 SGHRS, CDR2 YFSETQ. This CDR3 region has 16 residues. CDR3 bases: TGCGCCAGCAGCTTGGAGTTACCGCTGGGGACCGGGGAGCTGTTTTTT. Its protein is CASSLELPLGTGELFF.

The chain is built from TRBV20-1 and TRBJ2-7; D is unclear. Germline V lookup: CDR1 DFQATT, CDR2 SNEGSKA (reference sequence). Trimming stripped 2 bases from V and 3 bases from J, with 5 bases between. The CDR3 sequence is 11 residues long. The CDR3 sequence: CSARNDYEQYF. The CDR3 coding sequence is TGCAGTGCTAGAAACGACTACGAGCAGTACTTC.

The V and J genes are TRBV5-1 and TRBJ1-4, with TRBD1 identical over 7 bases. The CDR3 length is 15 residues. V lost 0 bases, J lost 2 bases, and 1 base stayed unmatched. Germline-derived CDR1 and CDR2 are SGHRS and YFSETQ. The CDR3 DNA is TGCGCCAGCAGCTTGGGGGGACAGACTAATGAAAAACTGTTTTTT. Translated: CASSLGGQTNEKLFF. Complete variable domain (other parts from reference TRBV5-1 and TRBJ1-4): KAGVTQTPRYLIKTRGQQVTLSCSPISGHRSVSWYQQTPGQGLQFLFEYFSETQRNKGNFPGRFSGRQFSNSRSEMNVSTLELGDSALYLCASSLGGQTNEKLFFGSGTQLSVL.

The chain has TRBV4-1 and TRBJ2-1; TRBD2 aligns across 7 bases. The ends lost 4 bases at V and 2 bases at J; junction bases unmatched: 11. CDR1 is MGHRA and CDR2 is YSYEKL in the germline V gene. The CDR3 spans 17 residues. The CDR3 reads CASSLGGSGVPYNEQFF. CDR3 DNA: TGCGCCAGCAGCCTGGGGGGGAGCGGGGTCCCCTACAATGAGCAGTTCTTC.

The V and J genes are TRBV21-1 and TRBJ1-1; TRBD1 is the table's D call, not checked against the DNA. TRBV21-1 is annotated as a pseudogene. The CDR3 is 14 residues long. CDR3 protein: CASSSRDRATEAFF. The CDR3 region has the DNA TGTGCCAGCAGCTCCCGGGACAGGGCCACTGAAGCTTTCTTT.

The chain carries TRBV11-2 and TRBJ2-7; 8 bases are shared with TRBD1. After removal of 4 bases from V and 6 bases from J, the junction contained 11 bases not matched to a gene. In germline, CDR1 is SGHAT, CDR2 FQNNGV. The CDR3 is made up of 15 amino acids. In nucleotides, the CDR3 is TGTGCCAGCAGCTGGATCAGGGGGCAAACAGGCGAGCAGTACTTC. Encoded protein: CASSWIRGQTGEQYF.

In this sample, this clonotype turned up a few times. The chain combines TRBV6-6 with TRBJ1-5; D uncertain. The CDR3 covers 15 residues. Trimming removed 6 bases at V and 2 bases at J, with 14 bases between. Germline V gives CDR1 MNHNY, CDR2 SVGAGI (reference sequence). CDR3: CASRASKGRNQPQHF. The CDR3 region has the DNA TGTGCCAGCAGGGCCTCGAAGGGCCGCAATCAGCCCCAGCATTTT.

This clonotype has only a few counts. The chain links TRBV5-1 to TRBJ2-1; 7 bases line up with TRBD2. Trimming cost V 2 bases and J 7 bases; bases outside gene matches: 6. The germline CDR1 and CDR2 sequences are SGHRS and YFSETQ. CDR3 length equals 14 residues. The CDR3 reads CASSFSGGTNEQFF. The CDR3 DNA follows: TGCGCCAGCAGCTTCTCGGGGGGAACTAATGAGCAGTTCTTC.

The chain carries TRBV2 and TRBJ2-1, with D uncertain. CDR3 length: 14 amino acids. CDR1 and CDR2 from the germline V gene are SNHLY and FYNNEI. Trimming removed 7 bases at V and 3 bases at J, with 13 bases between. The CDR3 DNA reads as TGTGCCAGCACGTTCCTTCGAGGCTACAATGAGCAGTTCTTC. It yields the protein CASTFLRGYNEQFF.

The chain is built from TRBV18 and TRBJ2-1; the D is unclear. The V end was cut by 5 bases, the J end by 6 bases, with 17 bases between. The CDR3 is made up of 15 amino acids. Germline CDR1 KGHSH, CDR2 LQKENI. CDR3 bases: TGTGCCAGCTCAGCCACCAATCCGTCGACCAATGAGCAGTTCTTC. Amino acid sequence: CASSATNPSTNEQFF.

V gene TRBV5-1 combines with J gene TRBJ2-7; weak D call: TRBD1 (6 bases). V was clipped by 6 bases and J by 0 bases, with 10 bases between them. CDR1 SGHRS and CDR2 YFSETQ come from the germline V gene. This CDR3 comprises 13 residues. Written as DNA, the CDR3 is TGCGCCAGCAAGGGACAAAGCTCCTACGAGCAGTACTTC. Translating gives CASKGQSSYEQYF. The complete variable domain, with remaining parts taken from reference TRBV5-1 and TRBJ2-7, reads KAGVTQTPRYLIKTRGQQVTLSCSPISGHRSVSWYQQTPGQGLQFLFEYFSETQRNKGNFPGRFSGRQFSNSRSEMNVSTLELGDSALYLCASKGQSSYEQYFGPGTRLTVT.

This clonotype was picked up a small number of times. The CDR3 loop is CASSQEIGGVEAFF. The CDR3 coding sequence is TGTGCCAGCAGCCAAGAAATCGGGGGGGTGGAAGCTTTCTTT. The chain recombines TRBV3-1 with TRBJ1-1; tentatively, D is TRBD1 (5 bases). CDR3 length: 14 amino acids. The V and J ends lost 0 bases and 8 bases respectively, with 13 bases between them. Looked up from germline, CDR1 is LGHDT and CDR2 is YNNKEL (reference sequence).

This clonotype came up a few times. The chain links TRBV12-3 or TRBV12-4 to TRBJ2-1, with D perhaps given as TRBD1 or TRBD2 (5 bases each). There are 15 residues in the CDR3. Trimming stripped 3 bases from V and 8 bases from J, with 17 bases between. The chain's CDR3 is CASSFVGAPGDEQFF. CDR3 nucleotide sequence: TGTGCCAGCAGTTTTGTAGGGGCCCCCGGGGATGAGCAGTTCTTC.